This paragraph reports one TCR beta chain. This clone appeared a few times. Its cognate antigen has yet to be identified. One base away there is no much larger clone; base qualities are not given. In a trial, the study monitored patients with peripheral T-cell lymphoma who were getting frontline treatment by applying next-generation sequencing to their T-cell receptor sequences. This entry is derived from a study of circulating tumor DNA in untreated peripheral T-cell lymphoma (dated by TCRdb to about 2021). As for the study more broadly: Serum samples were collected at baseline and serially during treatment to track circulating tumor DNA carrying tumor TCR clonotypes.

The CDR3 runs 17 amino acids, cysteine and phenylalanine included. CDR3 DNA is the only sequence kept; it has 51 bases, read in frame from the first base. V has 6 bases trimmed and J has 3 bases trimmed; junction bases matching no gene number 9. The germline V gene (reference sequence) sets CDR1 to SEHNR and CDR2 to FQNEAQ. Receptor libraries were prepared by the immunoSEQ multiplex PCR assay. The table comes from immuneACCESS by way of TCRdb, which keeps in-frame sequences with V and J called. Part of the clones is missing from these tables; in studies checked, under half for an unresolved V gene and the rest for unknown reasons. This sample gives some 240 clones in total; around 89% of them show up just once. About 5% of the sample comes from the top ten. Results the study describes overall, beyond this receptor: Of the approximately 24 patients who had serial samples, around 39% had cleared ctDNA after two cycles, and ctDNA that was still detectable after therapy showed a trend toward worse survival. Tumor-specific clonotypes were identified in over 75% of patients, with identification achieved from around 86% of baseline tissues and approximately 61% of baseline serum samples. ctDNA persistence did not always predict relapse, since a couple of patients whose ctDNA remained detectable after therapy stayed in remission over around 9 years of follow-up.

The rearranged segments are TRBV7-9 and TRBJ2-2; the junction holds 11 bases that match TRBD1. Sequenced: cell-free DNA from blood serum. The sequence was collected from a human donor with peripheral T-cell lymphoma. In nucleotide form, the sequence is TGTGCCAGCAGACCAACCGGGACAGGGGGTTACACCGGGGAGCTGTTTTTT. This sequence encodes CASRPTGTGGYTGELFF.